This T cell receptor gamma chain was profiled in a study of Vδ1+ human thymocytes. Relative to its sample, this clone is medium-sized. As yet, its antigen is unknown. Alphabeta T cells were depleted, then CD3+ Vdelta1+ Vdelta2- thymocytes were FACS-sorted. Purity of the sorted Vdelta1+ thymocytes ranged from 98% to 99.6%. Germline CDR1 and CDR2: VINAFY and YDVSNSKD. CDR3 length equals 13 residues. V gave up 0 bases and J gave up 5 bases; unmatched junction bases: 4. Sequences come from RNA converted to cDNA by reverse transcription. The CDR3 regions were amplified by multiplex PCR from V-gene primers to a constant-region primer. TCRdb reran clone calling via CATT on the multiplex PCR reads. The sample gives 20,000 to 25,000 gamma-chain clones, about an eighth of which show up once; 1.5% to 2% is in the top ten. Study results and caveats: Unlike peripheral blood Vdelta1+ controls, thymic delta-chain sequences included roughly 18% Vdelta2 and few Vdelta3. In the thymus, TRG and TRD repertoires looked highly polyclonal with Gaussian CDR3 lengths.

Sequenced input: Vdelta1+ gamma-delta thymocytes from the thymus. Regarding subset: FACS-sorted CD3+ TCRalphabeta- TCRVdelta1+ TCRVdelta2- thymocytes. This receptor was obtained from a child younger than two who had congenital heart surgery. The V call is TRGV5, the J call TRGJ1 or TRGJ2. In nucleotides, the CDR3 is TGTGCCACCTGGGACAGGCCGGATTATAAGAAACTCTTT. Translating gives CATWDRPDYKKLF.